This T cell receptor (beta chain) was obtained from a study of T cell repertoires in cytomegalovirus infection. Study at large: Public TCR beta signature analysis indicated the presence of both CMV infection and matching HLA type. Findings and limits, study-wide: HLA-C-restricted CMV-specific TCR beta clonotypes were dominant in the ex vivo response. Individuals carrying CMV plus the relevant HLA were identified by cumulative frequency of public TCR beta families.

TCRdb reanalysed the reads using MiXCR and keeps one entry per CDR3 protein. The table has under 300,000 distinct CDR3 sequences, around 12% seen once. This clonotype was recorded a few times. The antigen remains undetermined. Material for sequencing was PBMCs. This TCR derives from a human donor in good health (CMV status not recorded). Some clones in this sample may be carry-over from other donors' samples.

The CDR3 sequence is CASSGGNGLTYYEQYF. CDR3 DNA: TGTGCCAGCAGTGGGGGGAATGGTCTAACCTACTACGAGCAGTACTTC. The chain carries TRBV2 and TRBJ2-7; D tentatively fits TRBD1 or TRBD2 (5 bases each). Trimming took off 4 bases at V and 3 bases at J, with 19 bases between the two ends. This CDR3 contains 16 residues. Per the germline V gene, CDR1 is SNHLY and CDR2 is FYNNEI.